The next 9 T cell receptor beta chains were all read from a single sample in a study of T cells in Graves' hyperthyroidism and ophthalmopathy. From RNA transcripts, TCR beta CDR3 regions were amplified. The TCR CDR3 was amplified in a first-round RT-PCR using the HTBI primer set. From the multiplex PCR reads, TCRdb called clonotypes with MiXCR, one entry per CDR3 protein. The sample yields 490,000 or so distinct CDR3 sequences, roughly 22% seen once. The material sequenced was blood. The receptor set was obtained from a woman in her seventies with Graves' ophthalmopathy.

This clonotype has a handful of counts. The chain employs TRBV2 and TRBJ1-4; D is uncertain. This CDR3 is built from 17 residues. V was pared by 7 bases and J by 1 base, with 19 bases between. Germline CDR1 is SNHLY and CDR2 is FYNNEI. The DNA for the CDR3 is TGTGCCAGCATGAGGTCCTTATTACAAGGAACTAATGAAAAACTGTTTTTT. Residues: CASMRSLLQGTNEKLFF. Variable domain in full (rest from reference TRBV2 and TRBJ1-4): EPEVTQTPSHQVTQMGQEVILRCVPISNHLYFYWYRQILGQKVEFLVSFYNNEISEKSEIFDDQFSVERPDGSNFTLKIRSTKLEDSAMYFCASMRSLLQGTNEKLFFGSGTQLSVL.

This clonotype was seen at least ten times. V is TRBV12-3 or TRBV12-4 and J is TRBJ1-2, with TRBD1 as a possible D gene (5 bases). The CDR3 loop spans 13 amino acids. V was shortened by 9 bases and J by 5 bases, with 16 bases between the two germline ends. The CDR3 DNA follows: TGTGCCAGTAGCCGGGACGCACGGTATGGCTACACCTTC. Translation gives CASSRDARYGYTF.

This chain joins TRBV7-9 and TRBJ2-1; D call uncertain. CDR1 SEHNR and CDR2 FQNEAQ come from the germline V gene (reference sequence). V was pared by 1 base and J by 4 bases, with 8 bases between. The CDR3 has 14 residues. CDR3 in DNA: TGTGCCAGCAGCTTAGTAGCCCCGTACAATGAGCAGTTCTTC. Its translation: CASSLVAPYNEQFF.

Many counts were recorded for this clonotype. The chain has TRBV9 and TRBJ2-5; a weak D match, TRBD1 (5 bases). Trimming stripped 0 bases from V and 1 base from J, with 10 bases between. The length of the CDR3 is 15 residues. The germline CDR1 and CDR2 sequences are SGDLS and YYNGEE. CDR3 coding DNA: TGTGCCAGCAGCGTAGCTTGGGGCATCCAAGAGACCCAGTACTTC. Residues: CASSVAWGIQETQYF.

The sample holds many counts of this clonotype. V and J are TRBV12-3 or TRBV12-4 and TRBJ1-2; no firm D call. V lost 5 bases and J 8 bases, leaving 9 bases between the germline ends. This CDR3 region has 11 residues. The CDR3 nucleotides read TGTGCCAGCAGTGCGACGAAGGGCTACACCTTC. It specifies CASSATKGYTF.

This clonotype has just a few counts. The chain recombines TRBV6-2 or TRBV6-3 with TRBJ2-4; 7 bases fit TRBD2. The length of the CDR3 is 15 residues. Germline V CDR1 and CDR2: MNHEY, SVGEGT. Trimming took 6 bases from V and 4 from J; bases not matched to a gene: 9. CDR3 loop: CASRSRRERKNIQYF. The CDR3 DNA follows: TGTGCCAGCAGGTCTAGGCGGGAGCGGAAAAACATTCAGTACTTC.

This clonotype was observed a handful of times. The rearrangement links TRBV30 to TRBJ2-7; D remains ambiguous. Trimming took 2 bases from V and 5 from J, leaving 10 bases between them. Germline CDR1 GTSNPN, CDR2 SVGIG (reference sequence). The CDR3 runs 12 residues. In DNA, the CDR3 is TGTGCCTGGAGTATCAACAGCGACGAGCAGTACTTC. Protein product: CAWSINSDEQYF.

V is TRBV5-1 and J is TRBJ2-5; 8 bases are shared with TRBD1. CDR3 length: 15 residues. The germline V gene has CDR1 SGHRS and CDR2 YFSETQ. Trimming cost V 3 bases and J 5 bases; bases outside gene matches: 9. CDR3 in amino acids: CASSSTGGPLETQYF. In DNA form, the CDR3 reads TGCGCCAGCAGCTCCACAGGGGGACCCTTGGAGACCCAGTACTTC.

CDR3 in DNA: TGCGCCAGCAGCCACGGACACGTTGGAGGGGAAAAACTGTTTTTT. This sequence encodes CASSHGHVGGEKLFF. The chain has TRBV5-1 and TRBJ1-4; weak D call: TRBD1 (5 bases). The CDR3 sequence is 15 residues long. The ends were cut back, 4 bases at V and 8 bases at J, with 18 bases in the middle. Germline V gene data show CDR1 as SGHRS and CDR2 as YFSETQ.